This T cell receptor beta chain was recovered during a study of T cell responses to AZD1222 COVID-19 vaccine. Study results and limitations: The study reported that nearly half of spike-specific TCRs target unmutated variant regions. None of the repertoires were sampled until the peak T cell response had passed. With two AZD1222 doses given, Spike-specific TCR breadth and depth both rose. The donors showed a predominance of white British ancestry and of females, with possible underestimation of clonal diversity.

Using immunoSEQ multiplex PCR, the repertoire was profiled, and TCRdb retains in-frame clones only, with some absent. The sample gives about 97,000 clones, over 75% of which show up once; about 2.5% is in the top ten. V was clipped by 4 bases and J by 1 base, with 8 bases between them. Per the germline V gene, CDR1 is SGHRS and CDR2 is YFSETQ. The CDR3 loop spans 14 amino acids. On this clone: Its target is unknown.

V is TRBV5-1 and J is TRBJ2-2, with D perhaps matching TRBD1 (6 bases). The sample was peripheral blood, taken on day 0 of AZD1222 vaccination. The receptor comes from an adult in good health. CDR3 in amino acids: CASSHRENTGELFF. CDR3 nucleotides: TGCGCCAGCAGCCACAGGGAGAACACCGGGGAGCTGTTTTTT.